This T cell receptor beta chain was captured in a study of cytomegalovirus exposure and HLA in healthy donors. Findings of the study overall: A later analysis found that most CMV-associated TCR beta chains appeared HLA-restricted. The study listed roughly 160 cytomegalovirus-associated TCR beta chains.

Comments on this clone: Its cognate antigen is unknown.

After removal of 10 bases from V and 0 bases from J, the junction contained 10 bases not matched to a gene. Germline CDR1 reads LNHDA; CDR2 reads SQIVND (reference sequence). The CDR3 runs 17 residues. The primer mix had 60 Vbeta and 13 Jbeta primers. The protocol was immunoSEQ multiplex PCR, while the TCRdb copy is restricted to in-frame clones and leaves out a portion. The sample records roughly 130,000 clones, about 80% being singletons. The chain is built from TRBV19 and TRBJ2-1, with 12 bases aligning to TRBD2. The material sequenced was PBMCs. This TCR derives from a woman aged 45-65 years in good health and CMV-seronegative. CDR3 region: CATSGTSGPSSYNEQFF. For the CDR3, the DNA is TGTGCCACCTCCGGGACTAGCGGGCCAAGCTCCTACAATGAGCAGTTCTTC.